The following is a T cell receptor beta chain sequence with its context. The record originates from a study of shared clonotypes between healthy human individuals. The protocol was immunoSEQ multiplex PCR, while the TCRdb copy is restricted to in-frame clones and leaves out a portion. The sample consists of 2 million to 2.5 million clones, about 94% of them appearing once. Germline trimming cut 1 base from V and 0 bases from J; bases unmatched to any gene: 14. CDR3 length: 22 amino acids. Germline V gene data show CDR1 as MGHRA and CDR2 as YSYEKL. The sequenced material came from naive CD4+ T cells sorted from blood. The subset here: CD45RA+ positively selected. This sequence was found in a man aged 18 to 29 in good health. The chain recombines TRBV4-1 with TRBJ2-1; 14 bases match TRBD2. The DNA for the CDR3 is TGCGCCAGCAGCCAAGCCCCAAAGACTAGCGGGGGGGCCCGGAGCTCCTACAATGAGCAGTTCTTC. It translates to CASSQAPKTSGGARSSYNEQFF.